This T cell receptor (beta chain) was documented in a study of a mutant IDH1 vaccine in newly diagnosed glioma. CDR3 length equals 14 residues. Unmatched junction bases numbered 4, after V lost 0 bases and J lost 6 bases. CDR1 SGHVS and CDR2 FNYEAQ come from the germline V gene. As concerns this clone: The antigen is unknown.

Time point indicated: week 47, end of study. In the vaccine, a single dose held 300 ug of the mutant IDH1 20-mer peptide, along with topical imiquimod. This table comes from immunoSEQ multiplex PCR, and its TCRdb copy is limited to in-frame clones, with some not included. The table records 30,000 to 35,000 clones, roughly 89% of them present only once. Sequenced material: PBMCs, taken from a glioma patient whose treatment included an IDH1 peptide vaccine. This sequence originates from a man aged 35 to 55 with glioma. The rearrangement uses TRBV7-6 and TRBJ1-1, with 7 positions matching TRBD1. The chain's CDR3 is CASSLAPGTAEAFF. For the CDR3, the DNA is TGTGCCAGCAGCTTAGCCCCCGGGACAGCTGAAGCTTTCTTT.